This TCR beta chain came from a study of T cell repertoires in cytomegalovirus infection. Study-wide background: Signatures in public TCR beta sequences pointed to both CMV infection and matching HLA type.

The CDR3 spans 12 residues. Per germline, CDR1 MNHEY and CDR2 SVGEGT. V was cut by 6 bases and J by 7 bases, with 12 bases left in between. With respect to this clonotype: Its matching antigen is unknown.

Broader study findings: Predominance within the ex vivo response was attributable to HLA-C-restricted CMV-specific TCR beta clonotypes. Cumulative frequency of public TCR beta families picked out carriers of CMV plus the relevant HLA.

TCRdb re-derived calls from the reads in MiXCR, one entry per CDR3 protein. Found here are a few hundred thousand distinct CDR3 sequences, approximately 8.3% of them singletons; the top ten hold about 14%. J is TRBJ1-1 and V is TRBV6-2 or TRBV6-3, with no clear D. This receptor was taken from a human donor in good health (CMV status not recorded). Some clones in this sample may be carry-over from other donors' samples. Sequencing used PBMCs. The CDR3 loop is CASRLGNFEAFF. The CDR3 DNA follows: TGTGCCAGCAGGCTCGGAAACTTTGAAGCTTTCTTT.